This TCR beta chain derives from a study of shared clonotypes between healthy human individuals. This clone was recorded once. Antigen specificity is unknown. Measured with immunoSEQ multiplex PCR; TCRdb has only the in-frame clones, and not every one. The sample consists of 2 million to 2.5 million clones, 90% to 95% of them appearing once. Whole-study findings and limits: About 5.2% was the fraction of naive CD4 clonotypes found shared across a handful of donors. Memory subsets generally showed lower estimated richness than naive subsets.

The CDR3 extends over 14 amino acids. Trimming cost V 6 bases and J 1 base, with 12 bases left between them. CDR1 is MDHEN, CDR2 SYDVKM, per germline. The receptor was isolated from a man in his late teens or twenties in good health. Some clones in this sample may be carry-over from other donors' samples. This rearrangement joins TRBV28 to TRBJ2-5; the D gene could be TRBD1 or TRBD2 (5 bases each). Input material: naive CD4+ T cells from PBMCs. Documented subset: CD45RA+ positively selected. DNA for the CDR3: TGTGCCAGCAGCCCGGGGACGGTCCAAGAGACCCAGTACTTC. It translates to CASSPGTVQETQYF.